These 20 T cell receptor beta chains were sequenced from one sample in a study of post-analysis software for immune sequencing data (dated by TCRdb to between 2014 and 2017). The library was prepared using PCR. The sequencer was an Illumina HiSeq 2500. To reduce PCR and sequencing biases, unique molecular identifiers were built into the TCR beta cDNA libraries. TCRdb applied fastp at Q25 and MiXCR to the public reads, then kept only in-frame beta chains. Every CDR3 protein is listed once, alongside the most common genes and DNA of its rows. The sample table holds 450,000 to 700,000 distinct CDR3 sequences, of which 44% were seen once. The ten top clones hold 1.5% to 2% of the sample. No cognate antigen is known for these TCRs. The investigation overall reported the following: Patients showed significantly higher frequencies than controls for about 5 TRBV segments, among them TRBV5-6, TRBV5-1 and TRBV20-1.

Sequences were obtained from blood. The receptors originated from a girl aged 5 to 17 with multiple sclerosis.

This chain links TRBV14 with TRBJ1-1; D unclear. Deletions cut 1 base from V and 5 bases from J, with 14 bases between. Germline CDR1 SGHDN, CDR2 FVKESK. This CDR3 spans 15 amino acids. CDR3 loop: CASSQGRNGRTEAFF. The CDR3 DNA reads TGTGCCAGCAGCCAAGGACGAAACGGGAGGACTGAAGCTTTCTTT.

This chain joins TRBV7-8 and TRBJ2-7; perhaps TRBD1 as D (5 bases). From germline, CDR1 is SGHVS and CDR2 FQNEAQ. Trimming shortened V by 1 base and J by 3 bases, and 16 bases separated the two germline ends. The CDR3 is made up of 16 amino acids. CDR3 amino acids: CASSLDQGKENYEQYF. CDR3 coding DNA: TGTGCCAGCAGCTTAGACCAGGGTAAAGAAAACTACGAGCAGTACTTC.

The chain couples TRBV6-1 to TRBJ1-2; 8 bases are a match to TRBD1. V shed 1 base and J 4 bases; nucleotides not matched to a gene: 5. The V gene's germline CDR1 is MNHNS and CDR2 SASEGT. CDR3 length: 15 amino acids. In nucleotides, the CDR3 is TGTGCCAGCAGTGAAGTTCCAGGGGGCCTCTATGGCTACACCTTC. The encoded protein is CASSEVPGGLYGYTF.

The CDR3 DNA sequence: TGTGCCAGCAGCCTAGACCCTATGGAGACCCAGTACTTC. Its translation: CASSLDPMETQYF. This chain connects TRBV7-9 to TRBJ2-5; no reliable D call. The V gene's germline CDR1 is SEHNR and CDR2 FQNEAQ (reference sequence). V lost 5 bases to trimming and J lost 5 bases, with 12 bases between them. CDR3 size: 13 residues.

The rearrangement links TRBV12-3 or TRBV12-4 to TRBJ2-5; no clear D gene. V gave up 3 bases and J gave up 1 base, with 6 bases separating them. This CDR3 comprises 13 residues. CDR3 nucleotide sequence: TGTGCCAGCAGTTTGTGGGCCCAAGAGACCCAGTACTTC. Residues: CASSLWAQETQYF.

The genes are TRBV5-1 and TRBJ1-5; 7 bases fit TRBD1. The J segment lost 1 base and the V segment lost 4 bases, leaving 5 bases of the junction unmatched. The CDR3 runs 15 residues. Per the germline V gene, CDR1 is SGHRS and CDR2 is YFSETQ. This CDR3 is CASSRGDRSNQPQHF. CDR3 sequence (DNA): TGCGCCAGCAGCCGAGGGGACAGAAGCAATCAGCCCCAGCATTTT.

This clonotype showed up just a few times. This chain uses TRBV29-1 with TRBJ2-5, with D possibly being TRBD1 (5 bases). The J call may not be correct, given that the DNA end is closer to TRBJ2-7. Germline V gene sequence: CDR1 SQVTM, CDR2 ANQGSEA. The CDR3 runs 12 residues. The CDR3 loop is CSVGTHSYEQYF. CDR3 nucleotides: TGCAGCGTTGGGACACATTCCTACGAGCAGTACTTC.

This clonotype was found a few times. V usage is TRBV12-3 or TRBV12-4 and J usage is TRBJ2-7; TRBD2 matches 9 bases. The V segment lost 4 bases and the J segment 4 bases; nucleotides outside the gene matches: 5. This CDR3 has 14 residues. The CDR3 protein is CASSSSGRFYEQYF. CDR3 DNA sequence: TGTGCCAGCAGTTCCAGCGGGAGGTTTTACGAGCAGTACTTC.

This clonotype was seen only a few times. This chain uses TRBV10-3 with TRBJ1-6, with D perhaps TRBD1 (6 bases). Trimming cost V 10 bases and J 7 bases, with 14 bases left between them. The CDR3 sequence is 13 residues long. Germline V gene data show CDR1 as ENHRY and CDR2 as SYGVKD. The CDR3 nucleotides are TGTGCCACCCGACAGGACTTAAATTCACCCCTCCACTTT. Its translation is CATRQDLNSPLHF.

To note about this clonotype: Compared with germline, one end of the junction differs, possibly owing to a read error. The genes are TRBV4-1 and TRBJ2-1, with a tentative D call TRBD2 (5 bases). Germline lookup yields CDR1 MGHRA and CDR2 YSYEKL. CDR3 length: 20 residues. The chain's CDR3 is CASSQVGLRGRTGGYSEQFF. CDR3 coding DNA: TGCGCCAGCAGCCAAGTGGGTTTAAGAGGTCGGACTGGCGGTTACAGTGAGCAGTTCTTC.

The V call is TRBV7-9, the J call TRBJ2-3, with 7 bases lining up with TRBD2. V trimming: 5 bases; J trimming: 6 bases; junction bases outside the gene matches: 8. The CDR3 is 14 residues long. Germline lookup yields CDR1 SEHNR and CDR2 FQNEAQ (reference sequence). The CDR3 region is CASSTETSFDTQYF. The CDR3 DNA sequence: TGTGCCAGCAGCACCGAGACTAGCTTTGATACGCAGTATTTT.

The genes are TRBV27 and TRBJ2-3, with 13 bases matching TRBD2. Germline CDR1 and CDR2: MNHEY and SMNVEV (reference sequence). Germline trimming cut 5 bases from V and 4 bases from J; bases unmatched to any gene: 18. CDR3 length: 20 amino acids. CDR3 in DNA: TGTGCCAGCAGTACAAGCGGAGGGGGCCGGACTAGCGGGAGTCCAGATACGCAGTATTTT. It encodes CASSTSGGGRTSGSPDTQYF.

This clonotype came up a few times. The chain has TRBV4-1 and TRBJ2-7; 7 bases map to TRBD1. This CDR3 spans 18 amino acids. CDR1 is MGHRA and CDR2 is YSYEKL in the germline V gene. After removal of 1 base from V and 3 bases from J, the junction contained 15 bases not matched to a gene. CDR3 protein: CASSQGWLPGQSLYEQYF. CDR3 DNA: TGCGCCAGCAGCCAAGGGTGGTTACCGGGACAGTCCCTCTACGAGCAGTACTTC.

This clonotype showed up just a few times. The chain carries TRBV6-6 and TRBJ2-3; 8 nucleotides match TRBD2. Looked up from germline, CDR1 is MNHNY and CDR2 is SVGAGI (reference sequence). V was clipped by 2 bases and J by 1 base; unmatched bases: 5. This CDR3 has 16 residues. The CDR3 coding sequence is TGTGCCAGCAGTTACACCTCGCGGGGGGGCACAGATACGCAGTATTTT. This translates into CASSYTSRGGTDTQYF.

The V gene is TRBV5-6, the J gene TRBJ2-3, with D unresolved. The CDR3 contains 13 residues. Trimming left V 0 bases short and J 9 bases short, with 11 bases between. Germline-derived CDR1 and CDR2 are SGHDT and YYEEEE. In DNA, the CDR3 is TGTGCCAGCAGCTTGGGGATCGGGTTCACGCAGTATTTT. Protein sequence: CASSLGIGFTQYF.

The chain employs TRBV29-1 and TRBJ2-5; D gene uncertain. In germline, CDR1 is SQVTM, CDR2 ANQGSEA. The CDR3 is 13 amino acids. V lost 2 bases, J lost 5 bases, and 12 bases lay in between. CDR3 nucleotide sequence: TGCAGCGTTGAAATGGTCCAGGCGGAGACCCAGTACTTC. Encoded protein: CSVEMVQAETQYF.

With regard to this clonotype: At one end the junction does not follow the germline gene, possibly because of a read error. The J gene is TRBJ2-1, the V gene TRBV3-1, with no clear D. The CDR3 has 15 amino acids. Germline V lookup: CDR1 LGHDT, CDR2 YNNKEL (reference sequence). The CDR3 region has the DNA TGTGCCAGCAGCCAAGAAAGCGCCGCCTACAATGAGCGGTTCTTC. Translated, it gives CASSQESAAYNERFF.

This clonotype was detected a few times. The V call is TRBV6-2 or TRBV6-3, the J call TRBJ2-7; 11 bases map to TRBD2. Germline V gene lookup returns CDR1 MNHEY and CDR2 SVGEGT. This CDR3 contains 15 residues. V gave up 5 bases and J gave up 2 bases; unmatched junction bases: 5. The CDR3 protein is CASSQPGLAAYEQYF. DNA for the CDR3: TGTGCCAGCAGTCAGCCGGGACTAGCGGCCTACGAGCAGTACTTC.

As regards this clonotype: One end of the junction fails to match germline, which may point to a read error. The CDR3 region has the DNA TGTGCCAGCAGTTACTCGCGGGGCTACAATGAGCGGTTCTTC. It yields the protein CASSYSRGYNERFF. The genes are TRBV6-2 or TRBV6-3 and TRBJ2-1, with a weak D call TRBD2 (6 bases). The germline V gene has CDR1 MNHEY and CDR2 SVGEGT. This CDR3 is built from 14 residues.

This clonotype occurred once. This chain links TRBV6-5 with TRBJ2-1; 13 nucleotides align to TRBD2. Germline V gene data show CDR1 as MNHEY and CDR2 as SVGAGI. There are 17 residues in the CDR3. After removal of 3 bases from V and 6 bases from J, the junction contained 8 bases not matched to a gene. The CDR3 loop reads CASSYGALAGGGNEQFF. The CDR3 nucleotides read TGTGCCAGCAGTTATGGGGCACTAGCGGGAGGGGGCAATGAGCAGTTCTTC.